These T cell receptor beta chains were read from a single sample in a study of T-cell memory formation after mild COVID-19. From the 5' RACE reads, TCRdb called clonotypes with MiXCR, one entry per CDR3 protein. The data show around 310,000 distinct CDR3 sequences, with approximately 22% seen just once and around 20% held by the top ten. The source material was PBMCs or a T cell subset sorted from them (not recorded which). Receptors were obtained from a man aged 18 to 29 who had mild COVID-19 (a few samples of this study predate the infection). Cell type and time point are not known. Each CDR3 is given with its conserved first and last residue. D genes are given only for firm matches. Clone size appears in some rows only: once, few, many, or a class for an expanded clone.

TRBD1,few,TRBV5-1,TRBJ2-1,CASKLGQGYNEQFF,TGCGCCAGCAAGTTGGGACAGGGATACAATGAGCAGTTCTTC
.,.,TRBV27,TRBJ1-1,CASSSFSGPDGEAFF,TGTGCCAGCAGCTCATTCTCCGGCCCGGACGGTGAAGCTTTCTTT
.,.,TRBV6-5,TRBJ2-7,CASSKDSYEQYF,TGTGCCAGTTCGAAGGACAGCTACGAGCAGTACTTC
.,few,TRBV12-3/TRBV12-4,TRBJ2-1,CASSFDRRVYNEQFF,TGTGCCAGCAGTTTTGACAGGAGAGTCTACAATGAGCAGTTCTTC
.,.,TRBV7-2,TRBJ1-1,CASSQGHTGTEAFF,TGTGCCAGCAGCCAGGGCCACACGGGCACTGAAGCTTTCTTT
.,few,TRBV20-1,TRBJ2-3,CSAPNVLASTDTQYF,TGCAGTGCCCCGAATGTCCTAGCTAGCACAGATACGCAGTATTTT
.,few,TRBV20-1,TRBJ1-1,CSASTGDTEAFF,TGCAGTGCTAGTACGGGGGACACTGAAGCTTTCTTT
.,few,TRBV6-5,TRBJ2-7,CASTDSYEQYF,TGTGCCAGCACCGACAGCTACGAGCAGTACTTC
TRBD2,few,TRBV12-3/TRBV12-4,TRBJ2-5,CASSLSGRQETQYF,TGTGCCAGCAGTTTATCCGGGAGGCAAGAGACCCAGTACTTC
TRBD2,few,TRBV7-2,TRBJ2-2,CASSFRLADTGELFF,TGTGCCAGCAGCTTCCGTCTAGCGGACACCGGGGAGCTGTTTTTT
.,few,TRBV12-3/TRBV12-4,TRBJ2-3,CASSFWEGTQYF,TGTGCCAGCAGTTTTTGGGAAGGTACGCAGTATTTT
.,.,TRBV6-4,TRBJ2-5,CASSDYRQHETQYF,TGTGCCAGCAGTGACTATCGGCAACATGAGACCCAGTACTTC
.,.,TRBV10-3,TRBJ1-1,CAISVRDTNTEAFF,TGTGCCATCAGCGTCCGGGACACGAACACTGAAGCTTTCTTT
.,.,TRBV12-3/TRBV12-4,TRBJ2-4,CASREGVLRKNIQYF,TGTGCCAGCAGAGAGGGGGTCTTAAGAAAAAACATTCAGTACTTC
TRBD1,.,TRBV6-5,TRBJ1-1,CASSYYTGGPNTEAFF,TGTGCCAGCAGTTACTACACAGGGGGGCCTAACACTGAAGCTTTCTTT
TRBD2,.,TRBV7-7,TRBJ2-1,CASSPLGGGTYNEQFF,TGTGCCAGCAGCCCACTTGGCGGGGGAACCTACAATGAGCAGTTCTTC
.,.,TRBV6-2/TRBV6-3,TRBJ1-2,CASRAMNYGYTF,TGTGCCAGCAGAGCCATGAACTATGGCTACACCTTC
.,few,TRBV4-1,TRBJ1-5,CASSQHGQNQPQHF,TGCGCCAGCAGCCAACATGGGCAGAATCAGCCCCAGCATTTT
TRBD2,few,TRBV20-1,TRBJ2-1,CSATGGALVKQFF,TGCAGTGCTACGGGGGGTGCGCTTGTTAAGCAGTTCTTC
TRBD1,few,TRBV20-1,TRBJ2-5,CSARRGTGGQTQYF,TGCAGTGCTAGAAGGGGGACAGGAGGACAGACCCAGTACTTC
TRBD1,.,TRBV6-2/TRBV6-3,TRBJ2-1,CASSYRGQGYNEQFF,TGTGCCAGCAGTTACCGGGGACAGGGATACAATGAGCAGTTCTTC
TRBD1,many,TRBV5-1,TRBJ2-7,CASSLWDRASYEQYF,TGCGCCAGCAGCCTTTGGGACAGGGCTTCCTACGAGCAGTACTTC
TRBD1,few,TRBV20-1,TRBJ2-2,CSAREQGPNTGELFF,TGCAGTGCTAGAGAACAGGGGCCGAACACCGGGGAGCTGTTTTTT
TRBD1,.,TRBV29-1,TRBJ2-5,CSVGTGKETQYF,TGCAGCGTTGGGACAGGGAAAGAGACCCAGTACTTC
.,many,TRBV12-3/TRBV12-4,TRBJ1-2,CASSLSVGGISGYTF,TGTGCCAGCAGTCTTTCTGTAGGGGGGATTTCTGGCTACACCTTC
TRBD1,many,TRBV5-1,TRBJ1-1,CASSLGRRDSYLMNTEAFF,TGCGCCAGCAGCTTGGGCCGACGGGACAGCTACCTCATGAACACTGAAGCTTTCTTT
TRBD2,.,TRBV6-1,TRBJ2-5,CASSRGLAWETQYF,TGTGCCAGCAGTAGGGGACTAGCTTGGGAGACCCAGTACTTC
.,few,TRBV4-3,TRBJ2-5,CASSQEGGRETQYF,TGCGCCAGCAGCCAAGAAGGGGGGCGGGAGACCCAGTACTTC
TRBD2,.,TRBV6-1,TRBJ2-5,CASSEVGLAAF,TGTGCCAGCAGTGAAGTGGGACTAGCGGCCTTC
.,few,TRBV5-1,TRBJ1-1,CASSVQGIDTEAFF,TGCGCCAGCAGCGTACAGGGAATTGACACTGAAGCTTTCTTT
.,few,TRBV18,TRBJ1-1,CASSPNANTEAFF,TGTGCCAGCTCACCAAATGCGAACACTGAAGCTTTCTTT
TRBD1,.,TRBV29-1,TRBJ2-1,CSHRDRDYNEQFF,TGCAGCCACCGGGACAGGGATTACAATGAGCAGTTCTTC